This T cell receptor (beta chain) appears in the sequencing data of a study of cytomegalovirus exposure and HLA in healthy donors. General study points: It was reported that TCR beta sequences correctly inferred the HLA-A and HLA-B alleles for most subjects.

60 Vbeta and 13 Jbeta primers were used in PCR. TCRdb's copy holds only in-frame clones and misses some; the assay was immunoSEQ multiplex PCR. This table holds approximately 170,000 clones, more than 70% found once. Remarks on this clone: What it recognizes is unknown. Sequence at one end of the junction differs from germline and may be a read error.

The germline V gene has CDR1 SEHNR and CDR2 FQNEAQ (reference sequence). CDR3 length equals 15 residues. Sequences were obtained from PBMCs. The chain uses TRBV7-9 and TRBJ2-2; 7 bases are a match to TRBD2. The clonotype was recovered from a male donor in good health and CMV-seronegative. CDR3 sequence (DNA): TGTTCCAGCAGCTTAGCGGGCACGAACACCGGGGAGCTGTTTTTT. Translated, it gives CSSSLAGTNTGELFF. Combining the CDR3 with reference TRBV7-9 and TRBJ2-2 gives the whole variable domain DTGVSQNPRHKITKRGQNVTFRCDPISEHNRLYWYRQTLGQGPEFLTYFQNEAQLEKSRLLSDRFSAERPKGSFSTLEIQRTEQGDSAMYLCSSSLAGTNTGELFFGEGSRLTVL.